This TCR beta chain is from a study of T cells expressing NK-cell markers. Turning to the study itself: Seropositivity for HCMV was found in seven of the eight sequenced donors, with one seronegative.

TCRdb re-analyzed the 5' RACE reads; it lists each CDR3 protein once, without DNA. Recorded here are about 460,000 distinct CDR3 sequences; the top ten clones represent around 1.4%. General study results and limits: Expanded NKG2C+ T cell clones were not confirmed as HCMV-specific. Of the CD8+ T cell pool in roughly 6 donors, about 1.0-8% was accounted for by dominant NKG2C+ clonotypes. Also leading the CD3+CD56-NKG2C+ fraction in a few donors were these clonotypes.

Regarding this clonotype: The antigen is undetermined.

Source material: blood T cells: a sorted CD56 or NKG2C T cell subset, CD4+ or CD8+ T cells, or bulk PBMC T cells (not recorded which). The TCR comes from a woman aged 50 to 60 in good health.

This CDR3 reads CASSQGQGAGGYTF. The chain links TRBV14 to TRBJ1-2; absent DNA, TCRdb's TRBD1 call cannot be checked. The length of the CDR3 is 14 residues. The V gene's germline CDR1 is SGHDN and CDR2 FVKESK.